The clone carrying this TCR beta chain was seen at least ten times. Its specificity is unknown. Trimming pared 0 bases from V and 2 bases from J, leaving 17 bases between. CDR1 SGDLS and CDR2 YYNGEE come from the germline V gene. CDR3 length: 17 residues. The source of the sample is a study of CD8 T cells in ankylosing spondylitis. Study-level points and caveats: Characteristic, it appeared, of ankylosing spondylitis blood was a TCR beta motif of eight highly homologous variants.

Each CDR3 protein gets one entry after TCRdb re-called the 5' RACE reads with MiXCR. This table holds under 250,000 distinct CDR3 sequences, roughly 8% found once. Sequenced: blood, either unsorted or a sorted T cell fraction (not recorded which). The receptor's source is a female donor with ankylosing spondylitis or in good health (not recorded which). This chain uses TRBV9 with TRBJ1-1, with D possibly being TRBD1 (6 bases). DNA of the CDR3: TGTGCCAGCAGCGTAGGGGGCCGGTACAGGGTCAACACTGAAGCTTTCTTT. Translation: CASSVGGRYRVNTEAFF. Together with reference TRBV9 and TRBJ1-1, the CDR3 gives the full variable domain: DSGVTQTPKHLITATGQRVTLRCSPRSGDLSVYWYQQSLDQGLQFLIQYYNGEERAKGNILERFSAQQFPDLHSELNLSSLELGDSALYFCASSVGGRYRVNTEAFFGQGTRLTVV.